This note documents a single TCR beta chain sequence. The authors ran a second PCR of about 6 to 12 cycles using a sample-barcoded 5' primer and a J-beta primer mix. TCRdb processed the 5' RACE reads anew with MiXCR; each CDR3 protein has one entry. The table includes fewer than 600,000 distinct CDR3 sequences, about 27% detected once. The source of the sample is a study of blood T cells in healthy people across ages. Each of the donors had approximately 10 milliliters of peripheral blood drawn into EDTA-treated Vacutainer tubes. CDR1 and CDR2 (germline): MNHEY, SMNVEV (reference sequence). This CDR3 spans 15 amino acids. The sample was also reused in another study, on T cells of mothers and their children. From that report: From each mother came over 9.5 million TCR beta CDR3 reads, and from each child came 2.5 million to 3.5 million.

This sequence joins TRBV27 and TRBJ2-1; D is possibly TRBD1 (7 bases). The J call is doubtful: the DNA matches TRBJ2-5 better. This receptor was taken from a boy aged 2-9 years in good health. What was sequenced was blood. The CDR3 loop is CASSGRGVDRETQYF. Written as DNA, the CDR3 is TGTGCCAGCAGTGGCAGGGGGGTGGACAGAGAGACCCAGTACTTC.